This record looks at one TCR beta chain sequence and its context. Measured with immunoSEQ multiplex PCR; TCRdb has only the in-frame clones, and not every one. The table shows roughly 260,000 clones, with about nine tenths occurring only once. This entry comes from a study of blood T cell repertoires in COVID-19. Trimming took 0 bases from V and 3 from J, leaving 5 bases between them. CDR1 and CDR2 (germline): SGHRS, YFSETQ. CDR3 length: 13 residues. Input material: peripheral blood. The TCR originated in a man aged 55 to 70 who had recovered from COVID-19. The rearrangement links TRBV5-1 to TRBJ2-3; TRBD2 is a possible D gene (5 bases). CDR3 in DNA: TGCGCCAGCAGCTTGGCGGGGACAGATACGCAGTATTTT. Translating it yields CASSLAGTDTQYF.